This passage covers 22 T cell receptor beta chains from one sample sequenced in a study of CD8 T cells in Susac syndrome (dated by TCRdb to the late 2010s). The library was obtained by the immunoSEQ multiplex PCR assay. RNA was extracted using the RNeasy kit, and roughly 0.45 to 1 ug of the RNA was reverse transcribed with random hexamers. TCRdb passed the public sequencing reads through fastp at Q25 and MiXCR, retaining productive beta sequences. Under each unique CDR3 protein, matching rows form one entry showing the most common genes and DNA. For this sample the table gives 150,000 to 200,000 distinct CDR3 sequences, of which roughly 94% were detected only once. The ten biggest clones cover 0.099% of the sample. What was sequenced was CD4+ T cells from PBMCs. These receptors were obtained from a human donor with Susac syndrome.

This chain uses TRBV28 with TRBJ2-7; 10 bases align to TRBD2. Looked up from germline, CDR1 is MDHEN and CDR2 is SYDVKM. This CDR3 has 16 amino acids. Trimming cost V 5 bases and J 7 bases; bases outside gene matches: 14. CDR3: CASSPPGVAGGREQYF. The DNA of the CDR3 is TGTGCCAGCAGTCCCCCGGGGGTAGCGGGAGGCCGGGAGCAGTACTTC.

The rearrangement links TRBV19 to TRBJ1-5; D unresolved. V was pared by 7 bases and J by 3 bases, with 7 bases between. Per the germline V gene, CDR1 is LNHDA and CDR2 is SQIVND (reference sequence). CDR3 length: 12 residues. The CDR3 spells CASKNINQPQHF. The CDR3 DNA follows: TGTGCCAGTAAGAACATCAATCAGCCCCAGCATTTT.

The chain uses TRBV2 and TRBJ2-3; a possible D gene is TRBD1 (5 bases). Deletions cut 1 base from V and 14 bases from J, with 7 bases between. Germline V gives CDR1 SNHLY, CDR2 FYNNEI. The CDR3 is made up of 10 amino acids. The CDR3 protein is CASSEGQGYF. CDR3 DNA sequence: TGTGCCAGCAGTGAAGGGCAGGGGTATTTT.

The chain carries TRBV9 and TRBJ2-3, with 12 bases matching TRBD2. V shed 3 bases, J shed 5 bases, and the junction held 7 bases outside the gene matches. This CDR3 is 16 amino acids long. CDR1 SGDLS and CDR2 YYNGEE come from the germline V gene. The CDR3 nucleotides read TGTGCCAGCAGCGGAGAACCGGGACTAGCGGGAGATACGCAGTATTTT. It codes for CASSGEPGLAGDTQYF.

V and J are TRBV19 and TRBJ1-1; D uncertain. V was cut by 5 bases and J by 8 bases, with 12 bases left in between. The germline V gene encodes CDR1 LNHDA and CDR2 SQIVND (reference sequence). This CDR3 is 12 amino acids long. The CDR3 nucleotides read TGTGCCAGTAGTGATCAAGGACTAGAAGCTTTCTTT. Translated: CASSDQGLEAFF.

This clonotype was seen only a few times. The gene calls are TRBV20-1 and TRBJ2-7; the D gene is possibly TRBD1 (6 bases). The CDR3 consists of 12 residues. The germline V and J ends were trimmed by 3 bases and 4 bases, with 10 bases remaining between them. The V gene's germline CDR1 is DFQATT and CDR2 SNEGSKA (reference sequence). DNA for the CDR3: TGCAGTGCTAGGTGGACAGAGTACGAGCAGTACTTC. Encoded protein: CSARWTEYEQYF.

V is TRBV29-1 and J is TRBJ2-5; the D gene is possibly TRBD1 (5 bases). The V and J ends lost 7 bases and 2 bases respectively, with 14 bases between them. Germline values: CDR1 SQVTM, CDR2 ANQGSEA. CDR3 size: 13 residues. CDR3 amino acids: CSGGRQPQETQYF. The DNA for the CDR3 is TGCAGCGGCGGAAGACAGCCGCAAGAGACCCAGTACTTC.

The chain is built from TRBV12-3 or TRBV12-4 and TRBJ1-5, with D possibly TRBD1 on 6 matching bases. V shed 7 bases and J shed 7 bases, with 14 bases lying between them. The CDR3 sequence is 13 residues long. CDR3 nucleotide sequence: TGTGCCAGCACCCAGTTCAGGGGACAGCCCCAGCATTTT. Protein sequence: CASTQFRGQPQHF.

The chain links TRBV28 to TRBJ2-7, with 9 positions matching TRBD1. This CDR3 is 14 amino acids long. With 8 bases clipped from V and 1 base from J, the junction kept 6 bases outside the gene matches. Germline CDR1 is MDHEN and CDR2 is SYDVKM. CDR3 DNA: TGTGCCAGCTGTAGGGACAGGGTGTCCTACGAGCAGTACTTC. Its protein is CASCRDRVSYEQYF.

This clonotype came up once. The chain joins TRBV7-9 to TRBJ2-7; 8 bases line up with TRBD1. The trim removed 8 bases at V and 4 bases at J, leaving 7 bases unmatched. In germline, CDR1 is SEHNR, CDR2 FQNEAQ (reference sequence). The CDR3 consists of 13 residues. The CDR3 DNA sequence: TGTGCCAGCGACGGACAGGGTGGGTACGAGCAGTACTTC. This sequence encodes CASDGQGGYEQYF.

The V gene is TRBV3-1, the J gene TRBJ2-3; D might be TRBD1 or TRBD2, each matching 6 bases. This CDR3 spans 17 amino acids. CDR1 and CDR2 from the germline V gene are LGHDT and YNNKEL (reference sequence). Trimming removed 4 bases at V and 1 base at J, with 18 bases between. In DNA form, the CDR3 reads TGTGCCAGCAGCCGTCAGTCGGGGGCGCCGGGCACAGATACGCAGTATTTT. Protein: CASSRQSGAPGTDTQYF.

The chain has TRBV14 and TRBJ1-1; TRBD1 might be the D (5 bases). The germline CDR1 and CDR2 sequences are SGHDN and FVKESK. Deletions cut 1 base from V and 3 bases from J, with 15 bases between. The CDR3 covers 16 residues. CDR3 sequence reads: CASSQGPGTDYTEAFF. Written as DNA, the CDR3 is TGTGCCAGCAGCCAAGGGCCCGGGACGGACTACACTGAAGCTTTCTTT.

The V gene is TRBV3-1, the J gene TRBJ1-6, with D unclear. In germline, CDR1 is LGHDT, CDR2 YNNKEL (reference sequence). The CDR3 spans 15 residues. V shed 1 base and J shed 10 bases, with 14 bases lying between them. CDR3 nucleotides: TGTGCCAGCAGCCAAGTTCCGGGTCGGGGATCACCCCTCCACTTT. Protein: CASSQVPGRGSPLHF.

The V call is TRBV28, the J call TRBJ1-3; no reliable D call. Germline assignment: CDR1 MDHEN and CDR2 SYDVKM. Trimming stripped 8 bases from V and 3 bases from J, with 11 bases between. This CDR3 comprises 13 residues. The CDR3 region has the DNA TGTGCCAGCCGTGCCTTGGGTGGAAACACCATATATTTT. Its protein product is CASRALGGNTIYF.

This chain connects TRBV20-1 to TRBJ2-3, with 9 positions matching TRBD1. The germline CDR1 and CDR2 sequences are DFQATT and SNEGSKA (reference sequence). With V trimmed by 6 bases and J by 9 bases, 16 bases remained unmatched. This CDR3 is 15 amino acids long. Written as DNA, the CDR3 is TGCAGTGCCCATTCTCCCGGGACAGGGCAGGGCACGCAGTATTTT. This translates into CSAHSPGTGQGTQYF.

V gene TRBV15 combines with J gene TRBJ2-7; D call uncertain. The CDR3 sequence is 15 residues long. V was shortened by 0 bases and J by 0 bases, with 9 bases between the two germline ends. Germline CDR1 LNHNV, CDR2 YYDKDF (reference sequence). CDR3 DNA sequence: TGTGCCACCAGCAGAGATTTTCAGGTCTCCTACGAGCAGTACTTC. Translated: CATSRDFQVSYEQYF. Complete variable domain (other parts from reference TRBV15 and TRBJ2-7): DAMVIQNPRYQVTQFGKPVTLSCSQTLNHNVMYWYQQKSSQAPKLLFHYYDKDFNNEADTPDNFQSRRPNTSFCFLDIRSPGLGDTAMYLCATSRDFQVSYEQYFGPGTRLTVT.

J is TRBJ2-2 and V is TRBV6-2 or TRBV6-3; D gene unclear. Per germline, CDR1 MNHEY and CDR2 SVGEGT. CDR3 length: 13 residues. V was cut by 7 bases and J by 6 bases, with 12 bases left in between. The CDR3 DNA sequence: TGTGCCAGCAAAGTGCTAGGTGCCGGGGAGCTGTTTTTT. Protein: CASKVLGAGELFF.

The V and J genes are TRBV4-1 and TRBJ2-1; the D gene is possibly TRBD2 (5 bases). CDR1 is MGHRA and CDR2 is YSYEKL in the germline V gene. The CDR3 consists of 17 residues. The V end was cut by 5 bases, the J end by 4 bases, with 21 bases between. The CDR3 loop is CASSLTGFPNLYNEQFF. In DNA, the CDR3 is TGCGCCAGCAGCTTAACGGGGTTCCCTAACTTATACAATGAGCAGTTCTTC.

The chain combines TRBV29-1 with TRBJ1-2; D remains unclear. Trimming shortened V by 4 bases and J by 8 bases, and 11 bases separated the two germline ends. The germline CDR1 and CDR2 sequences are SQVTM and ANQGSEA. This CDR3 spans 11 amino acids. CDR3 region: CSVVRMGGYTF. CDR3 in DNA: TGCAGCGTTGTCAGAATGGGCGGCTACACCTTC.

This chain joins TRBV5-1 and TRBJ1-2; unclear D gene. Trimming took off 1 base at V and 2 bases at J, with 6 bases between the two ends. Per the germline V gene, CDR1 is SGHRS and CDR2 is YFSETQ. The CDR3 runs 13 residues. The CDR3 protein is CASSLPENYGYTF. The CDR3 DNA reads as TGCGCCAGCAGCTTGCCAGAGAACTATGGCTACACCTTC.

J is TRBJ1-5 and V is TRBV7-2; perhaps TRBD1 as D (5 bases). This CDR3 is 15 amino acids long. Germline CDR1 and CDR2: SGHTA and FQGNSA. V shed 1 base and J shed 5 bases, with 12 bases lying between them. CDR3 nucleotide sequence: TGTGCCAGCAGCTTAGAGGCAGGGCCGCATCAGCCCCAGCATTTT. Translated, it gives CASSLEAGPHQPQHF.

The chain recombines TRBV2 with TRBJ2-1; 7 bases map to TRBD1. This CDR3 contains 15 residues. Germline CDR1 and CDR2: SNHLY and FYNNEI. V lost 3 bases to trimming and J lost 6 bases; unmatched junction nucleotides: 8. The chain's CDR3 is CASSDTQGDGNEQFF. In nucleotides, the CDR3 is TGTGCCAGCAGTGATACGCAGGGGGATGGCAATGAGCAGTTCTTC.